This paragraph reports one T cell receptor beta chain. The sample comes from a study of shared clonotypes between healthy human individuals. Assay: immunoSEQ multiplex PCR; the TCRdb copy retains only in-frame clones and omits some. The table shows about 800,000 clones, with around 96% occurring only once. CD45RO-negative, CCR7-positively selected cells formed the naive CD8 fraction, excluding terminally differentiated effector memory CD45RA+ cells. V dropped 1 base and J dropped 5 bases, with 14 bases sitting between them. This CDR3 region has 15 residues. The germline V gene has CDR1 LNHNV and CDR2 YYDKDF (reference sequence).

The chain is built from TRBV15 and TRBJ2-5, with unresolved D. The receptor was isolated from a man under 40 in good health. Material for sequencing was naive CD8+ T cells sorted from blood. DNA for the CDR3: TGTGCCACCAGCAGAGTCCCCCGACTTGGTGAGACCCAGTACTTC. This gives the protein CATSRVPRLGETQYF.